The TCR beta chain under discussion was sequenced for a study of metastatic and nonmetastatic thyroid tumors. Study details: Repertoires of blood and of tissue (tumor or nodule) from malignant and benign thyroid patients were compared.

In the original analysis: CDR3 was compared across clinicopathological groups, and the resulting differences were used to build a distant-metastasis classifier for papillary thyroid cancer. TCRdb ran MiXCR on the PCR reads. For this entry, the V and J calls and clone size follow TCRdb and not the study's own pipeline. The sample comprises 30,000 to 45,000 clones, less than 30% of which are singletons, and under 13% rests with the top ten. Ahead of thyroid surgery, no patient had received treatment of any kind. Per germline, CDR1 MGHRA and CDR2 YSYEKL. The V end was cut by 0 bases, the J end by 3 bases, with 9 bases between. The CDR3 runs to 14 residues. About this clone: Its cognate antigen is unknown.

Study observations and caveats: Malignant thyroid tumors reportedly exceeded benign nodules significantly in TCR beta diversity, with the difference appearing in blood and tumor.

The sequence derives from a male donor with papillary thyroid cancer or a benign thyroid nodule (not recorded which). Some clones in this sample may be carry-over from other donors' samples. Sequences were obtained from blood. J is TRBJ2-7 and V is TRBV4-1; D tentatively fits TRBD1 or TRBD2 (5 bases each). This CDR3 reads CASSQDFGGYEQYF. As DNA, the CDR3 is TGCGCCAGCAGCCAAGATTTTGGGGGCTACGAGCAGTACTTC.